A single sample gave rise to the 10 T cell receptor beta chains below, sequenced in a study of shared clonotypes between healthy human individuals. Generated by immunoSEQ multiplex PCR, the TCRdb table keeps only in-frame clones and is missing some. The table has about a million clones, 60% to 80% seen once. The sample consisted of memory CD4+ T cells from PBMCs. Sample subset: CD45RA-negative fraction. Receptor source: a man between 18 and 29 years old in good health. Some clones in this sample may be carry-over from other donors' samples.

The gene calls are TRBV5-1 and TRBJ2-5; 12 bases match TRBD2. V lost 1 base and J lost 5; bases outside the gene matches: 9. CDR3 length: 17 amino acids. Germline CDR1 SGHRS, CDR2 YFSETQ. DNA for the CDR3: TGCGCCAGCAGCTTGCAGGCTAGCGGGAGGGCCCTGGAGACCCAGTACTTC. Protein product: CASSLQASGRALETQYF.

The V call is TRBV29-1, the J call TRBJ2-6; D is unclear. The CDR3 has 12 amino acids. Per the germline V gene, CDR1 is SQVTM and CDR2 is ANQGSEA. V was pared by 2 bases and J by 4 bases, with 3 bases between. Here the CDR3 DNA reads TGCAGCGTTGAAAGGGGGGCCAACGTCCTGACTTTC. Encoded protein: CSVERGANVLTF. Drawing the rest from reference TRBV29-1 and TRBJ2-6, the complete variable domain is SAVISQKPSRDICQRGTSLTIQCQVDSQVTMMFWYRQQPGQSLTLIATANQGSEATYESGFVIDKFPISRPNLTFSTLTVSNMSPEDSSIYLCSVERGANVLTFGAGSRLTVL.

J is TRBJ1-5 and V is TRBV28; 8 nucleotides agree with TRBD1. V was pared by 5 bases and J by 5 bases, with 5 bases of the junction left unmatched. The germline V gene encodes CDR1 MDHEN and CDR2 SYDVKM. This CDR3 comprises 14 residues. The CDR3 spells CASSTGQGDQPQHF. The DNA for the CDR3 is TGTGCCAGCAGTACCGGACAGGGCGATCAGCCCCAGCATTTT.

The rearrangement uses TRBV5-8 and TRBJ2-5; 8 nucleotides agree with TRBD1. The junction had 1 base not matched to a gene; V was cut back by 1 base and J by 5 bases. This CDR3 region has 13 residues. Germline CDR1 SGHTS, CDR2 YDEGEE. The CDR3 here is CASSLRDRETQYF. The CDR3 coding sequence is TGTGCCAGCAGCTTGAGGGACAGGGAGACCCAGTACTTC. Complete variable domain (other parts from reference TRBV5-8 and TRBJ2-5): EAGVTQSPTHLIKTRGQQATLRCSPISGHTSVYWYQQALGLGLQFLLWYDEGEERNRGNFPPRFSGRQFPNYSSELNVNALELEDSALYLCASSLRDRETQYFGPGTRLLVL.

This sequence joins TRBV5-1 and TRBJ2-3, with D perhaps TRBD2 (6 bases). V was cut by 6 bases and J by 1 base, with 12 bases left in between. The CDR3 runs to 14 residues. Germline loops: CDR1 SGHRS, CDR2 YFSETQ. The CDR3, as DNA: TGCGCCAGCACGGGGCGGGACGGCACAGATACGCAGTATTTT. It yields the protein CASTGRDGTDTQYF. The full variable domain, rest sourced from reference TRBV5-1 and TRBJ2-3, is KAGVTQTPRYLIKTRGQQVTLSCSPISGHRSVSWYQQTPGQGLQFLFEYFSETQRNKGNFPGRFSGRQFSNSRSEMNVSTLELGDSALYLCASTGRDGTDTQYFGPGTRLTVL.

The gene calls are TRBV4-1 and TRBJ2-5; 14 nucleotides align to TRBD2. The germline V gene encodes CDR1 MGHRA and CDR2 YSYEKL. The CDR3 loop spans 17 amino acids. V lost 1 base to trimming and J lost 7 bases; unmatched junction nucleotides: 8. Here the CDR3 DNA reads TGCGCCAGCAGCCAAGGGGGACTAGCGGGGGCAGTCGGGACCCAGTACTTC. It is translated as CASSQGGLAGAVGTQYF.

The chain employs TRBV7-3 and TRBJ1-2, with TRBD1 as a possible D gene (6 bases). Germline CDR1 is SGHTA and CDR2 is FQGTGA. V lost 5 bases and J lost 5, with 12 bases in between. CDR3 size: 13 residues. The CDR3 DNA sequence: TGTGCCAGCAGCGCCGGACAGAATTATGGCTACACCTTC. This translates into CASSAGQNYGYTF.

V is TRBV4-1 and J is TRBJ2-1; 7 bases are shared with TRBD2. Losses at the gene ends were 4 bases for V and 5 bases for J; bases not matched to a gene: 11. CDR3 length: 16 amino acids. Germline V gene sequence: CDR1 MGHRA, CDR2 YSYEKL. The CDR3 here is CASSLGGRAPNNEQFF. DNA for the CDR3: TGCGCCAGCAGCCTCGGCGGGAGAGCCCCTAACAATGAGCAGTTCTTC.

The chain has TRBV9 and TRBJ2-4, with 7 bases matching TRBD2. V shed 4 bases, J shed 1 base, and the junction held 11 bases outside the gene matches. Per germline, CDR1 SGDLS and CDR2 YYNGEE. This CDR3 is 17 amino acids long. The CDR3 loop is CASSPSSGPSAKNIQYF. The CDR3 region has the DNA TGTGCCAGCAGCCCCTCTAGCGGCCCAAGTGCCAAAAACATTCAGTACTTC.

J is TRBJ1-2 and V is TRBV14; D ambiguous. Trimming shortened V by 2 bases and J by 3 bases, and 4 bases separated the two germline ends. CDR3 length: 12 residues. Germline V gene lookup returns CDR1 SGHDN and CDR2 FVKESK. As DNA, the CDR3 is TGTGCCAGCAGCCAAAATTACTATGGCTACACCTTC. Translated: CASSQNYYGYTF.